Each of the 3 T cell receptor beta chains below was sequenced from the same sample in a study of shared clonotypes between healthy human individuals. CD45RO-negative cells were positively selected for CCR7, leaving out terminally differentiated effector memory CD45RA+ cells. Here immunoSEQ multiplex PCR was the method, and the copy in TCRdb shows in-frame clones only, minus some. The sample has 450,000 to 700,000 clones, less than 97% seen once; the top ten hold around 0.097%. The sequenced material came from naive CD8+ T cells sorted from blood. The receptor set was obtained from a woman aged 25 to 39 in good health.

This rearrangement joins TRBV11-2 to TRBJ2-7; no clear D gene. Trimming removed 2 bases from V and 7 bases from J, with 9 bases in between. Germline V gene sequence: CDR1 SGHAT, CDR2 FQNNGV. The CDR3 is 12 amino acids. CDR3 sequence (DNA): TGTGCCAGCAGCTTATCCGTCCGAGAGCAGTACTTC. Its translation: CASSLSVREQYF.

V is TRBV7-2 and J is TRBJ1-2; TRBD1 matches 7 bases. Germline CDR1 and CDR2: SGHTA and FQGNSA. This CDR3 has 13 residues. After removal of 6 bases from V and 4 bases from J, the junction contained 5 bases not matched to a gene. This chain's CDR3 is CASRSRDSYGYTF. The CDR3 DNA follows: TGTGCCAGCAGATCCCGGGACAGCTATGGCTACACCTTC. The full variable domain, completed using reference TRBV7-2 and TRBJ1-2, is GAGVSQSPSNKVTEKGKDVELRCDPISGHTALYWYRQSLGQGLEFLIYFQGNSAPDKSGLPSDRFSAERTGGSVSTLTIQRTQQEDSAVYLCASRSRDSYGYTFGSGTRLTVV.

J is TRBJ2-7 and V is TRBV5-1, with D maybe TRBD1 (6 bases). The V gene's germline CDR1 is SGHRS and CDR2 YFSETQ. The CDR3 runs to 13 residues. V dropped 7 bases and J dropped 4 bases, with 15 bases sitting between them. CDR3 coding DNA: TGCGCCAGCGCCGCTGCACAGGGTTACGAGCAGTACTTC. Translated, it gives CASAAAQGYEQYF.